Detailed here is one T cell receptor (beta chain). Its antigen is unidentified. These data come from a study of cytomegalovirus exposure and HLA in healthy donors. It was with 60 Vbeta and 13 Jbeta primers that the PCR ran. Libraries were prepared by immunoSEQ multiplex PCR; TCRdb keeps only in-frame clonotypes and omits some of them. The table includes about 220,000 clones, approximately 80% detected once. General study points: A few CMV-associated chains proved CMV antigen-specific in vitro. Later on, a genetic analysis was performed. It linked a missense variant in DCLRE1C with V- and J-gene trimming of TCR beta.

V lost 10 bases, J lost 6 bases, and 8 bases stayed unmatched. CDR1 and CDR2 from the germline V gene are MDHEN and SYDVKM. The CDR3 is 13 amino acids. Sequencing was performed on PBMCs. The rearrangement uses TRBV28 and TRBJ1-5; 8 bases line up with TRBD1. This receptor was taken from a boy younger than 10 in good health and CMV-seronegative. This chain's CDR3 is CATSDRAPQPQHF. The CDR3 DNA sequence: TGTGCCACTTCGGACAGGGCACCTCAGCCCCAGCATTTT.